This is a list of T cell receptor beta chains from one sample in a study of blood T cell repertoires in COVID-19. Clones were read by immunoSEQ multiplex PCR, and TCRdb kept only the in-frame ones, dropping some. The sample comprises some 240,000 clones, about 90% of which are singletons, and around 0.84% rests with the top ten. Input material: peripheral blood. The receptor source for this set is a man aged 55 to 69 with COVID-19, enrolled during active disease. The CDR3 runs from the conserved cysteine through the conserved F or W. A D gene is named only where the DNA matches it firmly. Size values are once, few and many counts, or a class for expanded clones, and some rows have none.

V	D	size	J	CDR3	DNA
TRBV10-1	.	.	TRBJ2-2	CATGGGNTGELFF	TGCGCCACCGGGGGAGGTAACACCGGGGAGCTGTTTTTT
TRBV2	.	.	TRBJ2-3	CASSLTDTQYF	TGTGCCAGCAGCCTCACAGATACGCAGTATTTT
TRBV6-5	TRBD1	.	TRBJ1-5	CASGGDRDNQPQHF	TGTGCCAGTGGGGGGGACAGGGATAATCAGCCCCAGCATTTT
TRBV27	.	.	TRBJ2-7	CASRSRTFGVYEQYF	TGTGCCAGCAGATCCCGGACTTTCGGGGTTTACGAGCAGTACTTC
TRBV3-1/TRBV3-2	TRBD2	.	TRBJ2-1	CASSQVRGGYNEQFF	TGTGCCAGCAGCCAAGTCCGGGGGGGGTACAATGAGCAGTTCTTC
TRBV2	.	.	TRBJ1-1	CASSESIQGGEAFF	TGTGCCAGCAGTGAATCAATCCAGGGTGGTGAAGCTTTCTTT
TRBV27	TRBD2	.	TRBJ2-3	CASGLAGGGYTDTQYF	TGTGCCTCGGGACTAGCGGGAGGGGGGTACACAGATACGCAGTATTTT
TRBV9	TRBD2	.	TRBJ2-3	CASSGTSVRSTQYF	TGTGCCAGCAGCGGGACTAGTGTCAGAAGTACGCAGTATTTT
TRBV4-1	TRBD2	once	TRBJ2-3	CASSQVSGGGWSTQYF	TGCGCCAGCAGCCAAGTGTCCGGGGGGGGATGGAGTACGCAGTATTTT
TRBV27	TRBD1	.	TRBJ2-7	CASHDRDRSHEQYF	TGTGCCAGCCACGACCGGGACAGGTCCCACGAGCAGTACTTC
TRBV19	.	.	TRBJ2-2	CASSTDGTSLTGELFF	TGTGCCAGTAGTACGGACGGGACATCCCTCACCGGGGAGCTGTTTTTT
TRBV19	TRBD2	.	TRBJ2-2	CASSKSTSGDTGELFF	TGTGCCAGTAGTAAAAGTACTAGCGGGGACACCGGGGAGCTGTTTTTT
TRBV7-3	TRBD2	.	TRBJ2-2	CASSLTGTSGSAAGELFF	TGTGCCAGCAGCTTAACGGGGACTAGCGGGAGTGCGGCCGGGGAGCTGTTTTTT
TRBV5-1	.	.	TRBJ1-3	CASSLDRLSGNTIYF	TGCGCCAGCAGCCTCGACAGGCTCTCTGGAAACACCATATATTTT
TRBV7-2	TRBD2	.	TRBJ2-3	CASSLPGLAEYF	TGTGCCAGCAGCTTACCGGGACTAGCGGAGTATTTT
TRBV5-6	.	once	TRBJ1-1	CASSLGQANTEAFF	TGTGCCAGCAGCTTGGGACAGGCGAACACTGAAGCTTTCTTT
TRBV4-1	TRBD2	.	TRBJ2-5	CASSQGTSGVETQYF	TGCGCCAGCAGCCAAGGGACTAGCGGGGTAGAGACCCAGTACTTC
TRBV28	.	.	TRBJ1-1	CASSLGSAGTGTEAFF	TGTGCCAGCAGTTTAGGTTCGGCGGGAACGGGCACTGAAGCTTTCTTT
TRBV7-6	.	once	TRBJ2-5	CASSGQLGLLQNAGTQYF	TGTGCCAGCAGCGGTCAGCTAGGCCTTTTGCAAAATGCGGGTACCCAGTACTTC
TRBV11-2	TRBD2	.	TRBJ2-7	CASSFIAGGPGEQYF	TGTGCCAGCAGCTTTATAGCGGGGGGACCAGGCGAGCAGTACTTC
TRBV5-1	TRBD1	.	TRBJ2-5	CASSRGLGETQYF	TGCGCCAGCAGTAGGGGGCTCGGAGAGACCCAGTACTTC
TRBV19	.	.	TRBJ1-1	CASSIYLGGATEAFF	TGTGCCAGTAGTATCTATCTGGGGGGGGCCACTGAAGCTTTCTTT
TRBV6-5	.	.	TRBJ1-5	CASSLGGSHQPQHF	TGTGCCAGCAGTTTGGGGGGGAGTCATCAGCCCCAGCATTTT
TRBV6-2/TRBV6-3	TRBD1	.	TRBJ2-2	CASSPDRVNTGELFF	TGTGCCAGCAGTCCGGACAGGGTAAACACCGGGGAGCTGTTTTTT
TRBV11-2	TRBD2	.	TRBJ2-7	CASTLTSVSSYEQYF	TGTGCCAGCACCTTGACTAGCGTCTCCTCCTACGAGCAGTACTTC
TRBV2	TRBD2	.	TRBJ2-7	CASSVTSGTKEQYF	TGTGCCAGCAGTGTAACTAGCGGGACGAAAGAGCAGTACTTC
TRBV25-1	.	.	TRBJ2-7	CASSGGPGLQYF	TGTGCCAGCAGTGGGGGTCCGGGACTGCAGTACTTC
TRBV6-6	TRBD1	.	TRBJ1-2	CASSYFHTGEVGYTF	TGTGCCAGCAGTTACTTTCATACAGGGGAGGTTGGCTACACCTTC
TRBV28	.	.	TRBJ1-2	CASSLAGGDWTAAAGGYTF	TGTGCCAGCAGTTTAGCTGGGGGGGATTGGACTGCAGCGGCCGGTGGCTACACCTTC
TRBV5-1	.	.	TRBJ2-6	CASSPIDSSGANVLTF	TGCGCCAGTTCCCCCATCGACAGTTCTGGGGCCAACGTCCTGACTTTC
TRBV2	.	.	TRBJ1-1	CASTMARMNTEAFF	TGTGCCAGCACGATGGCGCGGATGAACACTGAAGCTTTCTTT
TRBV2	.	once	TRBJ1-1	CASSVRDTSEAFF	TGTGCCAGCAGTGTGAGGGACACCTCTGAAGCTTTCTTT
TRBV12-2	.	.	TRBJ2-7	CASGNPSCEQYF	TGTGCAAGCGGTAACCCTTCCTGCGAGCAGTACTTC
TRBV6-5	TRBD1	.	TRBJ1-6	CASSFDRGQRPLHF	TGTGCCAGCAGTTTCGACAGGGGGCAGAGACCCCTCCACTTT
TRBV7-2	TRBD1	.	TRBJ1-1	CASSLTGTANTEAFF	TGTGCCAGCAGCTTGACCGGGACAGCGAACACTGAAGCTTTCTTT
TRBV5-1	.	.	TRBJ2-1	CASSTWVAGRYHNEQFF	TGCGCCAGCAGCACATGGGTTGCGGGAAGGTACCACAATGAGCAGTTCTTC
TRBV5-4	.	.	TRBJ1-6	CASSLGGNSPLHF	TGTGCCAGCAGCTTGGGAGGGAATTCACCCCTCCACTTT
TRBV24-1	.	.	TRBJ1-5	CATSQGGNQPQHF	TGTGCCACCAGTCAGGGTGGCAATCAGCCCCAGCATTTT
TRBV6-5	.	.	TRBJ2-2	CASRTSGGTGELFF	TGTGCCAGCAGAACTTCAGGGGGGACCGGGGAGCTGTTTTTT
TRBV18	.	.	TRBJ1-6	CASSPDSDNSPLHF	TGTGCCAGCTCCCCAGACAGTGATAATTCACCCCTCCACTTT
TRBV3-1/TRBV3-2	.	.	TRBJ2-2	CASSQARWREPLNTGELFF	TGTGCCAGCAGCCAAGCTCGCTGGAGGGAACCCTTGAACACCGGGGAGCTGTTTTTT
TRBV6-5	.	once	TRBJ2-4	CASSYSMGGNIQYF	TGTGCCAGCAGTTACTCGATGGGGGGAAACATTCAGTACTTC
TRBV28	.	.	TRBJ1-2	CASGLGQGKNYGYTF	TGTGCCAGCGGATTGGGGCAGGGAAAAAACTATGGCTACACCTTC
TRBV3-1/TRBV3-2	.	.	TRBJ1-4	CASRSPGDREKLFF	TGTGCCAGCCGCTCCCCAGGGGATCGTGAAAAACTGTTTTTT
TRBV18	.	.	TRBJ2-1	CASSQRRANNEQFF	TGTGCCAGCTCACAGCGGAGGGCTAACAATGAGCAGTTCTTC
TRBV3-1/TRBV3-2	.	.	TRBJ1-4	CASSPSTGGGTEKLFF	TGTGCCAGCAGCCCCTCGACGGGCGGGGGGACTGAAAAACTGTTTTTT
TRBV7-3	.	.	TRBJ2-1	CASSRQPGTLGEQFF	TGTGCCAGCAGCCGTCAACCCGGGACACTTGGTGAGCAGTTCTTC
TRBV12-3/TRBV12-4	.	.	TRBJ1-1	CASRSSSAEAFF	TGTGCCAGCAGAAGTAGCAGCGCTGAAGCTTTCTTT
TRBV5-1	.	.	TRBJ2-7	CASSSGDTNSYEQYF	TGCGCCAGCAGCTCCGGGGACACCAACTCCTACGAGCAGTACTTC
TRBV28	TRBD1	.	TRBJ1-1	CASTKGQGSEAFF	TGTGCCAGCACCAAAGGACAGGGATCTGAAGCTTTCTTT
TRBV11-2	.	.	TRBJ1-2	CASSPDSHGYGYTF	TGTGCCAGCAGCCCGGACAGTCACGGCTATGGCTACACCTTC
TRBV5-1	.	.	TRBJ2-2	CASSLPSPSNTGELFF	TGCGCCAGCAGCTTGCCTAGCCCGAGTAACACCGGGGAGCTGTTTTTT
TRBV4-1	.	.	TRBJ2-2	CASKGGANTGELFF	TGCGCCAGCAAAGGCGGAGCGAACACCGGGGAGCTGTTTTTT
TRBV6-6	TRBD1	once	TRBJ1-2	CASSQKGADGYTF	TGTGCCAGCAGCCAAAAGGGGGCTGATGGCTACACCTTC